These 14 T cell receptor beta chains share one sample of origin, sequenced in a study of T cell responses to AZD1222 COVID-19 vaccine. Using immunoSEQ multiplex PCR, the repertoire was profiled, and TCRdb retains in-frame clones only, with some absent. The sample shows more than 95,000 clones, around 94% of them seen only once. The specimen comprised peripheral blood, sampled 28 days after the second AZD1222 dose. Receptor source: an adult who received the AZD1222 COVID-19 vaccine.

This sequence joins TRBV7-8 and TRBJ1-6; possibly TRBD1 for D (5 bases). Germline assignment: CDR1 SGHVS and CDR2 FQNEAQ. The CDR3 covers 14 residues. Trimming took 0 bases from V and 14 from J, leaving 14 bases between them. The CDR3 loop reads CASSLAGDRPTLHF. CDR3 DNA: TGTGCCAGCAGCTTAGCGGGGGATCGGCCCACCCTCCACTTT. Together with reference TRBV7-8 and TRBJ1-6, the CDR3 gives the full variable domain: GAGVSQSPRYKVAKRGQDVALRCDPISGHVSLFWYQQALGQGPEFLTYFQNEAQLDKSGLPSDRFFAERPEGSVSTLKIQRTQQEDSAVYLCASSLAGDRPTLHFGNGTRLTVT.

The chain has TRBV2 and TRBJ2-5, with D perhaps given as TRBD1 or TRBD2 (7 bases each). The germline V gene has CDR1 SNHLY and CDR2 FYNNEI. Trimming stripped 9 bases from V and 4 bases from J, with 18 bases between. There are 14 residues in the CDR3. CDR3: CASLITGEGETQYF. The DNA of the CDR3 is TGTGCCAGTTTAATTACAGGGGAGGGAGAGACCCAGTACTTC.

The chain uses TRBV6-5 and TRBJ2-5; D not certain. Germline V lookup: CDR1 MNHEY, CDR2 SVGAGI. This CDR3 spans 12 amino acids. Trimming removed 6 bases from V and 4 bases from J, with 9 bases in between. Written as DNA, the CDR3 is TGTGCCAGCAGGGAGATTGGAGAGACCCAGTACTTC. Translation gives CASREIGETQYF.

The chain couples TRBV29-1 to TRBJ2-7; 9 positions agree with TRBD1. V was pared by 7 bases and J by 2 bases, with 6 bases of the junction left unmatched. Germline V gene lookup returns CDR1 SQVTM and CDR2 ANQGSEA. The CDR3 loop spans 13 amino acids. The CDR3 DNA is TGCAGCGGGGGGGACAGGGACCCCTACGAGCAGTACTTC. Amino acids: CSGGDRDPYEQYF.

The gene calls are TRBV10-2 and TRBJ1-5, with D unresolved. The length of the CDR3 is 13 residues. Per the germline V gene, CDR1 is WSHSY and CDR2 is SAAADI. V lost 0 bases to trimming and J lost 5 bases, with 5 bases between them. Written as DNA, the CDR3 is TGCGCCAGCAGTGAGTCGCCTTATCAGCCCCAGCATTTT. Translating gives CASSESPYQPQHF.

This chain joins TRBV29-1 and TRBJ2-7, with 7 nucleotides matching TRBD1. V lost 6 bases, J lost 2 bases, and 13 bases stayed unmatched. The CDR3 covers 15 residues. Germline V lookup: CDR1 SQVTM, CDR2 ANQGSEA. The chain's CDR3 is CSVREGTDSTYEQYF. CDR3 DNA: TGCAGCGTGCGAGAAGGGACAGACAGTACCTACGAGCAGTACTTC.

V and J are TRBV11-2 and TRBJ2-1, with D tentatively TRBD2 (6 bases). Trimming pared 3 bases from V and 8 bases from J, leaving 8 bases between. CDR1 is SGHAT and CDR2 is FQNNGV in the germline V gene. This CDR3 spans 12 amino acids. The DNA of the CDR3 is TGTGCCAGCAGCTTCAAGCGGGATGAGCAGTTCTTC. The encoded protein is CASSFKRDEQFF. Full variable domain (outside the CDR3, taken from reference TRBV11-2 and TRBJ2-1): EAGVAQSPRYKIIEKRQSVAFWCNPISGHATLYWYQQILGQGPKLLIQFQNNGVVDDSQLPKDRFSAERLKGVDSTLKIQPAKLEDSAVYLCASSFKRDEQFFGPGTRLTVL.

The rearrangement links TRBV10-1 to TRBJ1-5; D uncertain. Germline assignment: CDR1 WNHNN and CDR2 SYGVQD (reference sequence). The V and J ends lost 0 bases and 16 bases respectively, with 16 bases between them. This CDR3 contains 13 residues. CDR3: CASSESVLGTVHF. For the CDR3, the DNA is TGCGCCAGCAGTGAGTCCGTCCTTGGAACAGTCCATTTT.

The CDR3 DNA sequence: TGTGCCAGCAGTTACATGGGGGCTAAGGGTGGCTACACCTTC. Its protein product is CASSYMGAKGGYTF. The chain recombines TRBV6-5 with TRBJ1-2; D may be TRBD1 (6 bases). Per germline, CDR1 MNHEY and CDR2 SVGAGI. This CDR3 region has 14 residues. V shed 2 bases and J shed 7 bases, with 14 bases lying between them.

This clone has only a few counts. This chain joins TRBV5-1 and TRBJ2-3, with TRBD2 identical over 16 bases. The CDR3 length is 17 residues. V lost 3 bases, J lost 2 bases, and 3 bases stayed unmatched. The germline gives CDR1 SGHRS, CDR2 YFSETQ. CDR3 nucleotide sequence: TGCGCCAGCAGCTACGGGACTAGCGGGAGGGTCACAGATACGCAGTATTTT. As protein: CASSYGTSGRVTDTQYF.

The chain links TRBV11-1 to TRBJ2-5, with TRBD1 as a possible D gene (5 bases). Germline V gene sequence: CDR1 SGHAT, CDR2 FQDESV (reference sequence). Trimming pared 7 bases from V and 2 bases from J, leaving 17 bases between. The CDR3 is 15 residues long. The CDR3: CASTSPTVLQETQYF. The CDR3 bases are TGTGCCAGCACCTCACCGACAGTTCTGCAAGAGACCCAGTACTTC.

The chain couples TRBV28 to TRBJ1-1; D uncertain. Germline values: CDR1 MDHEN, CDR2 SYDVKM. This CDR3 is 14 amino acids long. Trimming left V 7 bases short and J 0 bases short, with 12 bases between. The CDR3 loop is CASTGVDLNTEAFF. CDR3 coding DNA: TGTGCCAGCACTGGCGTGGATTTGAACACTGAAGCTTTCTTT.

The rearrangement uses TRBV30 and TRBJ2-1; D might be TRBD1 (5 bases). The CDR3 is 15 residues long. Trimming took 2 bases from V and 3 from J, leaving 14 bases between them. CDR1 is GTSNPN and CDR2 is SVGIG in the germline V gene (reference sequence). CDR3 region: CAWSRWGLDYNEQFF. In DNA, the CDR3 is TGTGCCTGGAGTAGGTGGGGCTTAGACTACAATGAGCAGTTCTTC.

This clone was counted a few times. The chain recombines TRBV7-9 with TRBJ2-7, with D perhaps TRBD2 (5 bases). From germline, CDR1 is SEHNR and CDR2 FQNEAQ (reference sequence). V was shortened by 1 base and J by 2 bases, with 12 bases between the two germline ends. The CDR3 length is 15 residues. Written as DNA, the CDR3 is TGTGCCAGCAGCTTAGTGGTCGGGGTGACCTACGAGCAGTACTTC. It specifies CASSLVVGVTYEQYF.